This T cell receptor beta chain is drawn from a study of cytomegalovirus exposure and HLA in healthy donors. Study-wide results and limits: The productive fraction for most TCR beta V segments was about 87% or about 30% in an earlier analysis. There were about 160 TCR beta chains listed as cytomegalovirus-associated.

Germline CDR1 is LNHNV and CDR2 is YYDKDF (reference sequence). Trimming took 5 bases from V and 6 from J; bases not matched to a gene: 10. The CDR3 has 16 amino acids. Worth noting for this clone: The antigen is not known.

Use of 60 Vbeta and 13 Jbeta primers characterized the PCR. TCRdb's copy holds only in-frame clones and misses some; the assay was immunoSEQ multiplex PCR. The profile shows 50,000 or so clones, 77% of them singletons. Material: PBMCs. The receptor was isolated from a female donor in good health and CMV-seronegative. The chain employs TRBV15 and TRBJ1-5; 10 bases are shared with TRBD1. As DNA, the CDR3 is TGTGCCACCAGCGGTGCCGGGACAGGGGCACGTCAGCCCCAGCATTTT. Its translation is CATSGAGTGARQPQHF.